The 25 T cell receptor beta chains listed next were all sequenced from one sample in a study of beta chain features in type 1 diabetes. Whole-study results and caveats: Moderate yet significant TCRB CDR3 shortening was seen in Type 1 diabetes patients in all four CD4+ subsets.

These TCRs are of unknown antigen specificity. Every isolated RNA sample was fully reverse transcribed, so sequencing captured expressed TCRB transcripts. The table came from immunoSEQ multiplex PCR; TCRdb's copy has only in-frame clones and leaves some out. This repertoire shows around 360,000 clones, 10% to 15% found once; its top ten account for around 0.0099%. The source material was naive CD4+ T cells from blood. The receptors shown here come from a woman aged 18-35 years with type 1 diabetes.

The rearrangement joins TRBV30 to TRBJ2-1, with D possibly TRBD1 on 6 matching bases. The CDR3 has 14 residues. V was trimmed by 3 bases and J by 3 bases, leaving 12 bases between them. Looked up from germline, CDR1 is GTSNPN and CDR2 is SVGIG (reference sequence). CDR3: CAWSGDILYNEQFF. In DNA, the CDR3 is TGTGCCTGGAGCGGGGACATACTCTACAATGAGCAGTTCTTC. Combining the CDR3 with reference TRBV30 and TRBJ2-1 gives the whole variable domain SQTIHQWPATLVQPVGSPLSLECTVEGTSNPNLYWYRQAAGRGLQLLFYSVGIGQISSEVPQNLSASRPQDRQFILSSKKLLLSDSGFYLCAWSGDILYNEQFFGPGTRLTVL.

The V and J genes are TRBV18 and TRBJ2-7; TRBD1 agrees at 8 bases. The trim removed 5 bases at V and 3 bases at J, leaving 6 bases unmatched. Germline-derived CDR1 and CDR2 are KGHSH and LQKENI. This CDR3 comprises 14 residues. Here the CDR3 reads CASSTGTGVYEQYF. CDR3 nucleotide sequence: TGTGCCAGCTCAACCGGGACAGGAGTCTACGAGCAGTACTTC.

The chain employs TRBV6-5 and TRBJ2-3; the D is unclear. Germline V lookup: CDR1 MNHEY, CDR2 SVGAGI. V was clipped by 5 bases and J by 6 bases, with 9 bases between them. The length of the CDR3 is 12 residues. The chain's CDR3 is CASSQQWDTQYF. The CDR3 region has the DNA TGTGCCAGCAGTCAACAGTGGGATACGCAGTATTTT.

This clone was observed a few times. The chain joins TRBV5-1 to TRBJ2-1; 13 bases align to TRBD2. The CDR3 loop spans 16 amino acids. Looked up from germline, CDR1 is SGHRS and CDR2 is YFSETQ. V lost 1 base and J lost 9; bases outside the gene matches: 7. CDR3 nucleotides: TGCGCCAGCAGCTTGAAACTAGCGGGAGGGCCGAGTGAGCAGTTCTTC. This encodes CASSLKLAGGPSEQFF.

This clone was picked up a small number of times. The CDR3 DNA sequence: TGCGCCAGCAGCTTGGTGTCCGGGAGTCTCAACAATGAGCAGTTCTTC. It translates to CASSLVSGSLNNEQFF. The J gene is TRBJ2-1, the V gene TRBV5-1; D perhaps matches TRBD2 (6 bases). V dropped 0 bases and J dropped 5 bases, with 15 bases sitting between them. Germline lookup yields CDR1 SGHRS and CDR2 YFSETQ. The CDR3 totals 16 residues.

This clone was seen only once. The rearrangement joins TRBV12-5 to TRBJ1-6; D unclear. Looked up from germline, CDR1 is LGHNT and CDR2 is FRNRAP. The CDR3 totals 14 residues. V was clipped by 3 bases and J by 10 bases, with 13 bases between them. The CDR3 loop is CASGFAGYGSPLHF. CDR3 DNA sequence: TGTGCTAGTGGTTTCGCGGGGTACGGCTCACCCCTCCACTTT.

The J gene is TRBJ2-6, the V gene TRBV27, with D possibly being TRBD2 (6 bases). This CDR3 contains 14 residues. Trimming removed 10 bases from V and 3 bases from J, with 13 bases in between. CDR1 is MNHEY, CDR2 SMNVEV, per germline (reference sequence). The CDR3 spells CATSRGGGANVLTF. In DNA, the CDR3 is TGTGCCACCTCGCGGGGTGGTGGGGCCAACGTCCTGACTTTC.

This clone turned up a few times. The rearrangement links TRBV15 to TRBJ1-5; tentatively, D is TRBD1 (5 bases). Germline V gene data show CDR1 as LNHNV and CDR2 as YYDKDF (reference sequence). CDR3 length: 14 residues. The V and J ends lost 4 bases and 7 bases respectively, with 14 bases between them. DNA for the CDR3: TGTGCCACCAGCACCCTAGGGGCCGGGCAGCCCCAGCATTTT. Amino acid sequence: CATSTLGAGQPQHF.

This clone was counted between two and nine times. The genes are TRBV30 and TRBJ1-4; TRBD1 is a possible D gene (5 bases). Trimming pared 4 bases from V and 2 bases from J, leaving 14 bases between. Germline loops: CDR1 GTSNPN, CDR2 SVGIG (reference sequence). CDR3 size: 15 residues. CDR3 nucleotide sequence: TGTGCCTGGACCAACCTGACAGCTACTAATGAAAAACTGTTTTTT. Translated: CAWTNLTATNEKLFF.

CDR3 nucleotides: TGTGCCAGCCGAACAGGGGGCGATGGCTACACCTTC. Its protein product is CASRTGGDGYTF. The V call is TRBV2, the J call TRBJ1-2; 9 nucleotides line up with TRBD1. V shed 8 bases and J 6 bases; nucleotides not matched to a gene: 4. The CDR3 loop spans 12 amino acids. Per the germline V gene, CDR1 is SNHLY and CDR2 is FYNNEI.

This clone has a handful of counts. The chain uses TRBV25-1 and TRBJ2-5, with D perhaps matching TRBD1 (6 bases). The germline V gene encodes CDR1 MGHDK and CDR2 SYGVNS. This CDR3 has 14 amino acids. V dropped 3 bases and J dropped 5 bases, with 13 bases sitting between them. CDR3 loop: CASSDRRGLETQYF. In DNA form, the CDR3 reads TGTGCCAGCAGTGATCGCAGGGGATTGGAGACCCAGTACTTC.

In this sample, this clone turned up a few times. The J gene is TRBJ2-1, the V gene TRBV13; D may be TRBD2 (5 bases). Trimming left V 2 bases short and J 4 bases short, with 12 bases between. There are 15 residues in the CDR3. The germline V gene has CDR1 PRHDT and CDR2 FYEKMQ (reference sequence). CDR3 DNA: TGTGCCAGCAGCTTAAAAAGCGGAGCGTACAATGAGCAGTTCTTC. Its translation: CASSLKSGAYNEQFF.

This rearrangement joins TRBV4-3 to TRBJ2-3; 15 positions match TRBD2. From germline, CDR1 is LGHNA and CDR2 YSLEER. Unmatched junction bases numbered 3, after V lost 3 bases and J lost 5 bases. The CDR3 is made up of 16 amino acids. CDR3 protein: CASSHRTSGRGDTQYF. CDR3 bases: TGCGCCAGCAGCCACCGGACTAGCGGGAGGGGAGATACGCAGTATTTT.

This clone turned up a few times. In DNA, the CDR3 is TGTGCCACCTCCGAGGGTTTCACAGATACGCAGTATTTT. Protein: CATSEGFTDTQYF. This chain links TRBV7-3 with TRBJ2-3; maybe TRBD2 (5 bases). Trimming stripped 10 bases from V and 2 bases from J, with 13 bases between. The germline CDR1 and CDR2 sequences are SGHTA and FQGTGA. This CDR3 is 13 amino acids long.

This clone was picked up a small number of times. CDR3 DNA: TGTGCCAGCAGCTCCTACAGGGGGCCACGGCAGTACTTC. Translated, it gives CASSSYRGPRQYF. The gene calls are TRBV5-6 and TRBJ2-7, with 9 bases that match TRBD1. This CDR3 is built from 13 residues. Trimming took 3 bases from V and 9 from J; bases not matched to a gene: 7. Germline values: CDR1 SGHDT, CDR2 YYEEEE.

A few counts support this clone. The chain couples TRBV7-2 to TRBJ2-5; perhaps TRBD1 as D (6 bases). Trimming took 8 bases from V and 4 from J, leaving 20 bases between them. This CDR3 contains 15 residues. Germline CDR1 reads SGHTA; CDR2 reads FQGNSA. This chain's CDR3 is CASGNRRGGGETQYF. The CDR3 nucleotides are TGTGCCAGCGGAAATCGCAGGGGCGGTGGAGAGACCCAGTACTTC.

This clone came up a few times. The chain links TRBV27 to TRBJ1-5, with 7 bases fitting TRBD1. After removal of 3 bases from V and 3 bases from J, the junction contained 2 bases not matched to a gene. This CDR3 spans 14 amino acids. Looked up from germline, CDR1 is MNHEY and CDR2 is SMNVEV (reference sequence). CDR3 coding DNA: TGTGCCAGCAGTTTCAGGGGGGACAATCAGCCCCAGCATTTT. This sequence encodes CASSFRGDNQPQHF.

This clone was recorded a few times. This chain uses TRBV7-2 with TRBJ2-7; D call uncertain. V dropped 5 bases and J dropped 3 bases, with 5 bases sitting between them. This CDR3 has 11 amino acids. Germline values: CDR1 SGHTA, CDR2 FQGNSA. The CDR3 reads CASSTYYEQYF. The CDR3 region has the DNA TGTGCCAGCAGCACCTACTACGAGCAGTACTTC. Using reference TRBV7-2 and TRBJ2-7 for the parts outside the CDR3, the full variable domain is GAGVSQSPSNKVTEKGKDVELRCDPISGHTALYWYRQSLGQGLEFLIYFQGNSAPDKSGLPSDRFSAERTGGSVSTLTIQRTQQEDSAVYLCASSTYYEQYFGPGTRLTVT.

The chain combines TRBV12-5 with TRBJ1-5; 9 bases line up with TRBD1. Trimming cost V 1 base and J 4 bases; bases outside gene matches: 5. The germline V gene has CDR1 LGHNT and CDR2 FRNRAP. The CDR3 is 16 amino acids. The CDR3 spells CASGLGDRVGNQPQHF. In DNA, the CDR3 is TGTGCTAGTGGTTTGGGGGACAGGGTTGGTAATCAGCCCCAGCATTTT. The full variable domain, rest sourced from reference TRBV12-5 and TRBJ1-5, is DARVTQTPRHKVTEMGQEVTMRCQPILGHNTVFWYRQTMMQGLELLAYFRNRAPLDDSGMPKDRFSAEMPDATLATLKIQPSEPRDSAVYFCASGLGDRVGNQPQHFGDGTRLSIL.

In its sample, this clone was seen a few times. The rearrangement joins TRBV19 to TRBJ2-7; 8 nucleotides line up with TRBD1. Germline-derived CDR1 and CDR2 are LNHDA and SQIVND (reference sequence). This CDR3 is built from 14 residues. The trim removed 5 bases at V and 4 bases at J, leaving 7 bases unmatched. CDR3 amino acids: CASSRDRSGYEQYF. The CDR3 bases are TGTGCCAGTAGTCGGGACAGGTCTGGGTACGAGCAGTACTTC.

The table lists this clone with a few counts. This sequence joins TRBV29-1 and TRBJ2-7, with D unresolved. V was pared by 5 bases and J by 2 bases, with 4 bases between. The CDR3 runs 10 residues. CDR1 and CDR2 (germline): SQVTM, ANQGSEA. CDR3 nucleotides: TGCAGCGTTCACACCTACGAGCAGTACTTC. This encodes CSVHTYEQYF.

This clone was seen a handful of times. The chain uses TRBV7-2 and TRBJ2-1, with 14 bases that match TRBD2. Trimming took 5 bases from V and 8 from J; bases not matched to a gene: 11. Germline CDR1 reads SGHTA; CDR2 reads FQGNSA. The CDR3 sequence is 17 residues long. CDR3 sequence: CASSPGLAGVRADEQFF. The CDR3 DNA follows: TGTGCCAGCAGCCCGGGACTAGCGGGAGTAAGGGCCGATGAGCAGTTCTTC. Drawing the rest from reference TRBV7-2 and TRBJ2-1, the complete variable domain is GAGVSQSPSNKVTEKGKDVELRCDPISGHTALYWYRQSLGQGLEFLIYFQGNSAPDKSGLPSDRFSAERTGGSVSTLTIQRTQQEDSAVYLCASSPGLAGVRADEQFFGPGTRLTVL.

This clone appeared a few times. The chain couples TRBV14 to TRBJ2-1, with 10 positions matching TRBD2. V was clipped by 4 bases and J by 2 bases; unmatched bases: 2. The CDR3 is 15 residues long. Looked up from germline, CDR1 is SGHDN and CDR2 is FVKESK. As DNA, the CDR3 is TGTGCCAGCAGCCTTACTAGCGGGGCCTACAATGAGCAGTTCTTC. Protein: CASSLTSGAYNEQFF.

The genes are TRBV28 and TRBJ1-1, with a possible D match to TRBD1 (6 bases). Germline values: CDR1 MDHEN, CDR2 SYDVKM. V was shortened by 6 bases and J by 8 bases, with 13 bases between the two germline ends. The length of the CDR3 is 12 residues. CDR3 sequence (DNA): TGTGCCAGCAGACCGGCGGGGGCCGAAGCTTTCTTT. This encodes CASRPAGAEAFF.

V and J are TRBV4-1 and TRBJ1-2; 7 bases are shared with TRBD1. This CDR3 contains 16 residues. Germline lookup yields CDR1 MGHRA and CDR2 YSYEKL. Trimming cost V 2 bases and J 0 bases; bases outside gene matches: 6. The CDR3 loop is CASSQPAGQTNYGYTF. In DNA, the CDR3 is TGCGCCAGCAGCCAACCGGCGGGACAGACTAACTATGGCTACACCTTC.